The T cell receptor beta chain under discussion was sequenced for a study of preoperative IRX-2 immunotherapy in early breast cancer. Treatment of the sample: preoperative locoregional IRX-2 cytokine immunotherapy. This phase Ib study tested locoregional IRX-2 cytokine immunotherapy given before surgery. Clones were read by immunoSEQ multiplex PCR, and TCRdb kept only the in-frame ones, dropping some. The sample has 20,000 to 30,000 clones; roughly 95% are singletons. Trimming removed 2 bases from V and 7 bases from J; junction bases left unmatched: 2. CDR1 and CDR2 from the germline V gene are MNHEY and SVGAGI. The CDR3 covers 13 residues.

This clonotype was obtained from a human donor with breast cancer. The sample consisted of tumor tissue, taken after IRX-2 immunotherapy. The chain couples TRBV6-5 to TRBJ2-1; 7 bases match TRBD1. In DNA form, the CDR3 reads TGTGCCAGCAGTTACGGGACAGTGAATGAGCAGTTCTTC. Translating gives CASSYGTVNEQFF.